This T cell receptor beta chain was identified in a study of T-cell memory formation after mild COVID-19 (dated by TCRdb to about 2021). Notes on the research overall: TCR sequence clusters from the two donors were found to be largely donor specific. Two young, previously healthy adult volunteers made up the cohort, one male and one female. In two donors, T-cell clones that expanded and contracted after mild COVID-19 were followed by sequencing TCRalpha and TCRbeta repertoires longitudinally.

For this clonotype: Its antigen target is currently unknown. One base away there is no much larger clone; base qualities are not given.

Ficoll-Paque density gradient centrifugation was the method used to isolate PBMCs. The listed sequencing device is Illumina NovaSeq 6000. TCRalpha and TCRbeta cDNA libraries were constructed by 5'RACE with constant-segment primers, with sample barcodes and unique molecular identifiers being introduced. RNA was extracted from every sample with Trizol reagent. Amplification of the libraries took two PCR steps, and the second step added a second sample barcode plus Illumina TruSeq adapters. Libraries were sequenced on an Illumina NovaSeq with 2 x 150 bp paired-end reads. The original methods were these. With migec v1.2.7, reads were demultiplexed and then collapsed into UMI-guided consensus sequences. With mixcr v2.1.11, UMI consensuses were aligned to TRA and TRB V and J templates and assembled into clonotypes. A clonotype was counted as expanded or contracted only when both edgeR and NoisET called the clonotype significant, with the noise models trained on biological replicates. For edgeR calls, the cutoffs were a false discovery rate-adjusted p below 0.01 and a log2 fold-change threshold of 1. As an exploratory analysis of dynamics, PCA with hierarchical clustering was applied to max-normalized trajectories of the 1000 most abundant clonotypes. Each responding clone was given a CD4 or CD8 phenotype based on the CD4+ and CD8+ repertoires, which had been sequenced separately. The raw public reads went through TCRdb reprocessing: fastp at Q25, MiXCR clone calling, in-frame beta chains kept. Rows merge per CDR3 protein into single entries with the most common DNA and genes. TCRdb, not the original authors, processed these V and J calls. For this sample the table gives approximately 400,000 distinct CDR3 sequences, of which roughly 17% were detected only once. The ten largest clonotypes hold 20% to 25% of the sample.

Study-level results and caveats: Balanced CD4/CD8 phenotypes were observed for clones contracting from day 15 to 85, whereas a bias towards CD4+ was observed for a second wave of clones expanding from day 15 to 37. Some responding clones were detected in pre-infection memory, which suggested that pre-existing cross-reactive memory T cells had joined the SARS-CoV-2 response. The study included only a couple of mild cases, and larger cohorts that include severe cases with pre-infection samples were judged to be necessary. SARS-CoV-2 specificity of the second-wave clones peaking on day 37 was not confirmed. Contracting CD4+ clones were found mainly in CM and EM memory subsets, while CD8+ clones were enriched in EMRA.

Spanning cysteine to phenylalanine, the CDR3 consists of 16 amino acids. The read is trimmed to its CDR3 DNA, 48 bases read in frame from base 1. The germline V gene encodes CDR1 SGHRS and CDR2 YFSETQ. V loses 4 bases at its end and J loses 3 bases; junction bases beyond the gene matches: 9. The sequenced sample was PBMCs or a T cell subset sorted from them (not recorded which). The V and J genes are TRBV5-1 and TRBJ2-7; the central 11 bases match TRBD1. The origin of this receptor is a man aged 18 to 29 who had mild COVID-19 (a few samples of this study predate the infection). The sample titles of this study are shuffled in the database, so cell type and time point are left out; the donor was told from shared clones. CDR3 region: CASSPRPGTGGYEQYF. In nucleotide form, the sequence is TGCGCCAGCAGCCCCCGCCCAGGGACAGGGGGCTACGAGCAGTACTTC. When the CDR3 is completed using the reference TRBV5-1 and TRBJ2-7 genes on either side, the full variable domain is KAGVTQTPRYLIKTRGQQVTLSCSPISGHRSVSWYQQTPGQGLQFLFEYFSETQRNKGNFPGRFSGRQFSNSRSEMNVSTLELGDSALYLCASSPRPGTGGYEQYFGPGTRLTVT.